This paragraph covers one TCR beta chain sequence. The antigen is undetermined. This entry comes from a study of cytomegalovirus exposure and HLA in healthy donors. Germline V gene lookup returns CDR1 LGHNA and CDR2 YSLEER. The CDR3 contains 17 residues. V lost 0 bases and J 0 bases, leaving 14 bases between the germline ends. The assay was immunoSEQ multiplex PCR, and TCRdb's table has in-frame clones only and misses some. The table has 250,000 to 400,000 clones, 88% seen once; the top ten hold roughly 0.88%. Study-level findings and limits: According to a subsequent analysis, TCR clusters identified in the first cohort showed a tendency to co-occur across the roughly 130 validation repertoires. Per published reports, the classifier diagnosed cytomegalovirus status with high specificity and sensitivity. The authors listed about 170 TCR beta chains as cytomegalovirus-associated. It was confirmed in vitro that a few of the CMV-associated chains were specific for CMV antigens.

This chain connects TRBV4-3 to TRBJ1-1, with D uncertain. Sequencing was performed on PBMCs. The TCR comes from a young man in good health and CMV-seronegative. The CDR3 DNA sequence: TGCGCCAGCAGCCAAGATCTGAGCGATTCTATGAACACTGAAGCTTTCTTT. This translates into CASSQDLSDSMNTEAFF.